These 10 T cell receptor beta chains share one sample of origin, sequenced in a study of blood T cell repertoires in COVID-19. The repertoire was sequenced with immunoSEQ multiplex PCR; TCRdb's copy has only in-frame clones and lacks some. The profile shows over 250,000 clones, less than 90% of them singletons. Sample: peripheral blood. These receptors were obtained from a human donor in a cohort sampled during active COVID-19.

CDR3 nucleotide sequence: TGTGCCAGCTCGCGATCCCTCCAAGAGACCCAGTACTTC. This translates into CASSRSLQETQYF. The rearrangement uses TRBV18 and TRBJ2-5; D ambiguous. The CDR3 length is 13 residues. Germline V gives CDR1 KGHSH, CDR2 LQKENI. Trimming took 6 bases from V and 1 from J, leaving 9 bases between them. The full variable domain, its missing parts supplied by reference TRBV18 and TRBJ2-5, is NAGVMQNPRHLVRRRGQEARLRCSPMKGHSHVYWYRQLPEEGLKFMVYLQKENIIDESGMPKERFSAEFPKEGPSILRIQQVVRGDSAAYFCASSRSLQETQYFGPGTRLLVL.

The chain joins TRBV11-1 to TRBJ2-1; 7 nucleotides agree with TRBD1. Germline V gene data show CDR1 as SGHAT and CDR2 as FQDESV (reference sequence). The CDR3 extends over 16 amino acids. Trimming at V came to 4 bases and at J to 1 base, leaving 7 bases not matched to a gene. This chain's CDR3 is CASSSRTGESYNEQFF. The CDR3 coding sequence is TGTGCCAGCAGCTCTCGGACAGGAGAGTCCTACAATGAGCAGTTCTTC.

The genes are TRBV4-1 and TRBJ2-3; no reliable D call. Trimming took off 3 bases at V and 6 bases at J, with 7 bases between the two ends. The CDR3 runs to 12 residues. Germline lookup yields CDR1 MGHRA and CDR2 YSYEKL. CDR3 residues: CASSHPLDTQYF. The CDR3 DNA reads TGCGCCAGCAGCCACCCTTTGGATACGCAGTATTTT.

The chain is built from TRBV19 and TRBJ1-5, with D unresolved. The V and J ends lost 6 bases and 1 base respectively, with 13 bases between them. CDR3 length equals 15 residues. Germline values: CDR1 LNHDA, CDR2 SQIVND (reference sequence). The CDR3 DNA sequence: TGTGCCAGTAGGGTTATATTGGAGAGCAATCAGCCCCAGCATTTT. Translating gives CASRVILESNQPQHF.

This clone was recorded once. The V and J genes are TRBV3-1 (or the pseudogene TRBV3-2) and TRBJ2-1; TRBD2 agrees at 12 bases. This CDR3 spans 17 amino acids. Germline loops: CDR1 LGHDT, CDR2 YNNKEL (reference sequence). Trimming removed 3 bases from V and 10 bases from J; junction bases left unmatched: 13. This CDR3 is CASSHSSAGTSGREQFF. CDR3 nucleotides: TGTGCCAGCAGCCACTCATCGGCGGGAACTAGCGGGAGGGAGCAGTTCTTC.

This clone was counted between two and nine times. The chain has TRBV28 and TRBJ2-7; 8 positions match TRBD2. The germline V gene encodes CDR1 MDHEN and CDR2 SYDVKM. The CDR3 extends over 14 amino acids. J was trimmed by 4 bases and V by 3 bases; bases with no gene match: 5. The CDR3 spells CASSFQGGGYEQYF. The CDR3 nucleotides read TGTGCCAGCAGTTTTCAGGGCGGGGGGTACGAGCAGTACTTC. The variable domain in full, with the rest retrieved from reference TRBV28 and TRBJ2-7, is DVKVTQSSRYLVKRTGEKVFLECVQDMDHENMFWYRQDPGLGLRLIYFSYDVKMKEKGDIPEGYSVSREKKERFSLILESASTNQTSMYLCASSFQGGGYEQYFGPGTRLTVT.

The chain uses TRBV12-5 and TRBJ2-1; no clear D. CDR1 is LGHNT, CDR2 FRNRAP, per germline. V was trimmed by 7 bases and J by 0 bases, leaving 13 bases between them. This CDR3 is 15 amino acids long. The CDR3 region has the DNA TGTGCTAGTGCTTCGTCCGGGTCCTCCTACAATGAGCAGTTCTTC. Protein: CASASSGSSYNEQFF.

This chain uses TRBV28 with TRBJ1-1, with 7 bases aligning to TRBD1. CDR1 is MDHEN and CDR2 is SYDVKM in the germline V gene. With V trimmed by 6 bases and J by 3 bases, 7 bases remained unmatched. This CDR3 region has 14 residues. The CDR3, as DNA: TGTGCCAGCAGACCCGGACAGGCCCACACTGAAGCTTTCTTT. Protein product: CASRPGQAHTEAFF.

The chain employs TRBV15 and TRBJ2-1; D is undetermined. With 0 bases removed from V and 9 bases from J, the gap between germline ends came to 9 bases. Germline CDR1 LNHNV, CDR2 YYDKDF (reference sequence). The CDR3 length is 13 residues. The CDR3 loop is CATSRDRRVEQFF. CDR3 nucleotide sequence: TGTGCCACCAGCAGAGATAGGAGAGTTGAGCAGTTCTTC.

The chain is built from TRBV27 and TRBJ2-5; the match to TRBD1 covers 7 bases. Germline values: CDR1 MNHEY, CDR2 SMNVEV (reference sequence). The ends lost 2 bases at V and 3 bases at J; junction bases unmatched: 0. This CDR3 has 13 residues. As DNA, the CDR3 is TGTGCCAGCAGTTTACAGGGGGAAGAGACCCAGTACTTC. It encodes CASSLQGEETQYF.